The 32 T cell receptor beta chains below all came from one sample that was sequenced in a study of control samples from healthy donors and cancer patients. TCRdb's copy holds only in-frame clones and misses some; the assay was immunoSEQ multiplex PCR. The sample yields some 130,000 clones, about 90% seen once. The sequenced sample was blood. These TCRs come from a woman aged 50 to 65 in good health.

The CDR3 bases are TGCAGCGGACAGGACAGTGTTTCTGAAGCTTTCTTT. Translation gives CSGQDSVSEAFF. V usage is TRBV29-1 and J usage is TRBJ1-1; D perhaps matches TRBD1 (6 bases). The germline gives CDR1 SQVTM, CDR2 ANQGSEA. V gave up 7 bases and J gave up 6 bases, with 15 bases separating them. The CDR3 has 12 amino acids.

This rearrangement joins TRBV27 to TRBJ2-7; 8 positions agree with TRBD1. V dropped 5 bases and J dropped 2; count of bases not matched to a gene: 8. From germline, CDR1 is MNHEY and CDR2 SMNVEV (reference sequence). The CDR3 spans 15 residues. CDR3 region: CASSPRQGITYEQYF. The CDR3 nucleotides are TGTGCCAGCAGTCCACGACAGGGGATCACCTACGAGCAGTACTTC.

The sample holds one count of this clone. The V call is TRBV10-3, the J call TRBJ2-2; D not resolved. CDR1 and CDR2 from the germline V gene are ENHRY and SYGVKD. The CDR3 length is 15 residues. The V end lost 6 bases, the J end lost 0 bases, and 11 bases lay between the germline ends. Here the CDR3 reads CAIRNPGTNTGELFF. In DNA form, the CDR3 reads TGTGCCATCAGAAATCCCGGAACGAACACCGGGGAGCTGTTTTTT.

The chain recombines TRBV27 with TRBJ2-7; the match to TRBD1 covers 8 bases. The J segment lost 1 base and the V segment lost 6 bases, leaving 8 bases of the junction unmatched. The CDR3 is 15 residues long. CDR1 and CDR2 (germline): MNHEY, SMNVEV (reference sequence). In nucleotides, the CDR3 is TGTGCCAGCAGCCCGCTGGGACAGGCTTCCTACGAGCAGTACTTC. Encoded protein: CASSPLGQASYEQYF.

This chain links TRBV27 with TRBJ1-3; D possibly corresponds to TRBD1 (5 bases). The germline gives CDR1 MNHEY, CDR2 SMNVEV (reference sequence). The CDR3 is 15 amino acids. The germline V and J ends were trimmed by 4 bases and 4 bases, with 14 bases remaining between them. In DNA, the CDR3 is TGTGCCAGCAGTTCCGCAGGGAAGACCGGAAACACCATATATTTT. Translation gives CASSSAGKTGNTIYF.

This chain joins TRBV19 and TRBJ1-2, with 11 nucleotides matching TRBD1. This CDR3 spans 17 amino acids. V gave up 5 bases and J gave up 2 bases; unmatched junction bases: 10. The germline gives CDR1 LNHDA, CDR2 SQIVND (reference sequence). The chain's CDR3 is CASSVRTGQGANYGYTF. The CDR3 bases are TGTGCCAGTAGTGTAAGAACCGGACAGGGGGCAAACTATGGCTACACCTTC.

The rearrangement joins TRBV19 to TRBJ2-2; perhaps TRBD2 as D (5 bases). The germline V gene has CDR1 LNHDA and CDR2 SQIVND (reference sequence). V lost 7 bases, J lost 1 base, and 10 bases lay in between. The CDR3 covers 14 residues. The CDR3 is CASNRAVNTGELFF. The CDR3 DNA is TGTGCCAGTAATAGAGCGGTGAACACCGGGGAGCTGTTTTTT.

The chain couples TRBV28 to TRBJ2-7; a possible D gene is TRBD1 (5 bases). The CDR3 spans 16 residues. V lost 4 bases and J 2 bases, leaving 18 bases between the germline ends. Germline V gene lookup returns CDR1 MDHEN and CDR2 SYDVKM. In nucleotides, the CDR3 is TGTGCCAGCAGTTGGGGCGAGTCGATCCCAACCTACGAGCAGTACTTC. Residues: CASSWGESIPTYEQYF. Drawing the rest from reference TRBV28 and TRBJ2-7, the complete variable domain is DVKVTQSSRYLVKRTGEKVFLECVQDMDHENMFWYRQDPGLGLRLIYFSYDVKMKEKGDIPEGYSVSREKKERFSLILESASTNQTSMYLCASSWGESIPTYEQYFGPGTRLTVT.

J is TRBJ2-3 and V is TRBV21-1; the table names TRBD1, a call not compared with the DNA. TRBV21-1 is marked as a pseudogene. There are 19 residues in the CDR3. CDR3 region: CASSKVVGFGDRLVYTQYF. The DNA of the CDR3 is TGTGCCAGCAGCAAAGTCGTGGGCTTTGGGGACAGGTTGGTATATACGCAGTATTTT.

With regard to this clone: The CDR3 end shows no conserved phenylalanine or tryptophan, and so a read error is likely. The DNA is omitted, as the CDR3 cannot be located on it reliably, and the CDR3 follows TCRdb's listing. This sequence joins TRBV5-3 and TRBJ2-3; the table names TRBD1, a call not compared with the DNA. TRBV5-3 counts as an open reading frame of uncertain function. The CDR3 extends over 10 residues, inclusive of both ends. CDR3 sequence: CARSPFGHRL.

This chain uses TRBV2 with TRBJ1-4; the D is unclear. Germline V gives CDR1 SNHLY, CDR2 FYNNEI. V lost 5 bases to trimming and J lost 7 bases, with 14 bases between them. This CDR3 region has 14 residues. CDR3 bases: TGTGCCAGCAGTCACCCGAGGAGGGCTGAAAAACTGTTTTTT. Translating gives CASSHPRRAEKLFF. Supplemented by reference TRBV2 and TRBJ1-4, the full variable domain reads EPEVTQTPSHQVTQMGQEVILRCVPISNHLYFYWYRQILGQKVEFLVSFYNNEISEKSEIFDDQFSVERPDGSNFTLKIRSTKLEDSAMYFCASSHPRRAEKLFFGSGTQLSVL.

This clone was found once. The chain uses TRBV28 and TRBJ1-5, with D hard to call. From germline, CDR1 is MDHEN and CDR2 SYDVKM. CDR3 length: 15 amino acids. Between the trimmed V and J ends, which lost 3 bases and 3 bases, there was a span of 12 bases. CDR3 residues: CASSFLGRDNQPQHF. The CDR3 DNA sequence: TGTGCCAGCAGTTTTTTGGGCCGTGACAATCAGCCCCAGCATTTT.

This sequence joins TRBV19 and TRBJ1-5, with a possible D match to TRBD1 (6 bases). The CDR3 has 16 amino acids. The V gene's germline CDR1 is LNHDA and CDR2 SQIVND (reference sequence). The V gene lost 3 bases and the J gene lost 1 base, with 13 bases spanning the gap. Here the CDR3 DNA reads TGTGCCAGTAGTATTTTCGGGCAGGGGAGCAATCAGCCCCAGCATTTT. Translating gives CASSIFGQGSNQPQHF.

The genes are TRBV10-3 and TRBJ2-5; 9 bases align to TRBD1. The CDR3 runs 14 residues. CDR1 and CDR2 (germline): ENHRY, SYGVKD. J gave up 3 bases and V 6 bases, and 5 bases lay outside the gene matches. CDR3 loop: CAIRPGQGKETQYF. In nucleotides, the CDR3 is TGTGCCATCAGGCCGGGACAGGGTAAAGAGACCCAGTACTTC.

J is TRBJ1-4 and V is TRBV15, with D possibly TRBD1 on 6 matching bases. Between the trimmed V and J ends, which lost 1 base and 7 bases, there was a span of 16 bases. Looked up from germline, CDR1 is LNHNV and CDR2 is YYDKDF (reference sequence). CDR3 length: 16 amino acids. CDR3 nucleotides: TGTGCCACCAGCAGAGGAGGACAGCTACGGATTGAAAAACTGTTTTTT. Translation gives CATSRGGQLRIEKLFF.

This clone is a singleton in its sample. The V call is TRBV3-1 (or the pseudogene TRBV3-2), the J call TRBJ2-5; no reliable D call. V was trimmed by 1 base and J by 5 bases, leaving 14 bases between them. The CDR3 sequence is 15 residues long. Germline V CDR1 and CDR2: LGHDT, YNNKEL (reference sequence). DNA of the CDR3: TGTGCCAGCAGCCAAGGAGTTCTCCGGCGGGAGACCCAGTACTTC. Its protein is CASSQGVLRRETQYF.

The V and J genes are TRBV3-1 (or the pseudogene TRBV3-2) and TRBJ1-1, with 7 positions matching TRBD1. V dropped 1 base and J dropped 1; count of bases not matched to a gene: 9. The length of the CDR3 is 17 residues. Looked up from germline, CDR1 is LGHDT and CDR2 is YNNKEL (reference sequence). The CDR3 nucleotides are TGTGCCAGCAGCCAAGTTGGGACGACAGGGAGGAACACTGAAGCTTTCTTT. This codes for CASSQVGTTGRNTEAFF.

V gene TRBV15 combines with J gene TRBJ1-2; TRBD1 is a possible D gene (6 bases). V was shortened by 0 bases and J by 7 bases, with 15 bases between the two germline ends. Germline loops: CDR1 LNHNV, CDR2 YYDKDF (reference sequence). CDR3 size: 15 residues. The CDR3 here is CATSRDWGLGSGYTF. CDR3 coding DNA: TGTGCCACCAGCAGAGATTGGGGGCTCGGGAGTGGCTACACCTTC.

V is TRBV2 and J is TRBJ1-1, with TRBD1 as a possible D gene (5 bases). V was cut by 3 bases and J by 11 bases, with 16 bases left in between. CDR1 is SNHLY and CDR2 is FYNNEI in the germline V gene. This CDR3 comprises 13 residues. The DNA of the CDR3 is TGTGCCAGCAGTGACGGGAGGGGCGGACGGGCTTTCTTT. It translates to CASSDGRGGRAFF.

This chain connects TRBV5-1 to TRBJ1-2, with 9 bases lining up with TRBD1. Per the germline V gene, CDR1 is SGHRS and CDR2 is YFSETQ. With V trimmed by 0 bases and J by 3 bases, 3 bases remained unmatched. This CDR3 spans 15 amino acids. This CDR3 reads CASSLGDRVYYGYTF. In DNA, the CDR3 is TGCGCCAGCAGCTTGGGGGACAGGGTTTACTATGGCTACACCTTC.

The rearrangement links TRBV12-3 or TRBV12-4 to TRBJ2-7; perhaps TRBD1 as D (5 bases). This CDR3 is 12 amino acids long. Trimming left V 3 bases short and J 6 bases short, with 9 bases between. The CDR3 loop reads CASSFSRAEQYF. Written as DNA, the CDR3 is TGTGCCAGCAGTTTTAGCAGGGCCGAGCAGTACTTC.

The chain carries TRBV6-5 and TRBJ1-5, with D unresolved. Germline V lookup: CDR1 MNHEY, CDR2 SVGAGI. The CDR3 runs 13 residues. Trimming took off 7 bases at V and 3 bases at J, with 10 bases between the two ends. The CDR3 nucleotides read TGTGCCAGCAATGGACGGCTCAATCAGCCCCAGCATTTT. Its protein product is CASNGRLNQPQHF.

The chain combines TRBV28 with TRBJ2-7; TRBD1 matches 11 bases. The V gene end was trimmed by 5 bases and the J gene end by 6 bases; junction bases not matched to a gene: 9. Germline V gene lookup returns CDR1 MDHEN and CDR2 SYDVKM. There are 15 residues in the CDR3. CDR3 region: CASSRIGTGGREQYF. The CDR3 nucleotides read TGTGCCAGCAGTCGGATCGGGACAGGGGGGCGCGAGCAGTACTTC.

CDR3 nucleotide sequence: TGTGCCAGTAAGCGGGATCCGACCTACGAGCAGTACTTC. Residues: CASKRDPTYEQYF. The rearrangement joins TRBV28 to TRBJ2-7, with 7 bases aligning to TRBD2. Unmatched junction bases numbered 7, after V lost 9 bases and J lost 2 bases. This CDR3 spans 13 amino acids. CDR1 MDHEN and CDR2 SYDVKM come from the germline V gene. The full variable domain, rest sourced from reference TRBV28 and TRBJ2-7, is DVKVTQSSRYLVKRTGEKVFLECVQDMDHENMFWYRQDPGLGLRLIYFSYDVKMKEKGDIPEGYSVSREKKERFSLILESASTNQTSMYLCASKRDPTYEQYFGPGTRLTVT.

The chain links TRBV11-2 to TRBJ1-4, with D possibly TRBD1 on 5 matching bases. Per the germline V gene, CDR1 is SGHAT and CDR2 is FQNNGV. The CDR3 consists of 17 residues. With 0 bases removed from V and 6 bases from J, the gap between germline ends came to 17 bases. DNA for the CDR3: TGTGCCAGCAGCTTAGATCCCCCCGGGGGTAAAGATGAAAAACTGTTTTTT. Its translation is CASSLDPPGGKDEKLFF. Variable domain in full (rest from reference TRBV11-2 and TRBJ1-4): EAGVAQSPRYKIIEKRQSVAFWCNPISGHATLYWYQQILGQGPKLLIQFQNNGVVDDSQLPKDRFSAERLKGVDSTLKIQPAKLEDSAVYLCASSLDPPGGKDEKLFFGSGTQLSVL.

The V gene is TRBV5-4, the J gene TRBJ2-7; tentative D call: TRBD1 (6 bases). CDR3 length: 15 residues. Trimming took off 0 bases at V and 7 bases at J, with 17 bases between the two ends. Per germline, CDR1 SGHNT and CDR2 YYREEE (reference sequence). The CDR3 nucleotides are TGTGCCAGCAGCTTGGAATTACAGGGACCGGGGGAGCAGTACTTC. Translating it yields CASSLELQGPGEQYF.

The rearrangement joins TRBV30 to TRBJ1-4; D unresolved. Germline CDR1 and CDR2: GTSNPN and SVGIG (reference sequence). V shed 2 bases and J shed 1 base, with 2 bases lying between them. This CDR3 comprises 12 residues. CDR3: CAWSRTNEKLFF. The CDR3 nucleotides are TGTGCCTGGAGTCGAACTAATGAAAAACTGTTTTTT. Supplemented by reference TRBV30 and TRBJ1-4, the full variable domain reads SQTIHQWPATLVQPVGSPLSLECTVEGTSNPNLYWYRQAAGRGLQLLFYSVGIGQISSEVPQNLSASRPQDRQFILSSKKLLLSDSGFYLCAWSRTNEKLFFGSGTQLSVL.

The chain recombines TRBV2 with TRBJ1-2, with D possibly being TRBD1 (5 bases). The V end was cut by 2 bases, the J end by 8 bases, with 12 bases between. The CDR3 contains 13 residues. The germline gives CDR1 SNHLY, CDR2 FYNNEI. The CDR3 loop reads CASSESGSGGYTF. The CDR3 region has the DNA TGTGCCAGCAGTGAATCAGGGTCCGGAGGCTACACCTTC.

The V and J genes are TRBV7-9 and TRBJ2-6, with D perhaps TRBD2 (5 bases). The V end lost 5 bases, the J end lost 0 bases, and 8 bases lay between the germline ends. Germline V gene sequence: CDR1 SEHNR, CDR2 FQNEAQ (reference sequence). The CDR3 covers 15 residues. This chain's CDR3 is CASSPEGSGANVLTF. The CDR3 DNA reads TGTGCCAGCAGCCCAGAGGGCTCTGGGGCCAACGTCCTGACTTTC.

The chain carries TRBV4-1 and TRBJ2-5, with 9 bases lining up with TRBD1. This CDR3 is 16 amino acids long. Per germline, CDR1 MGHRA and CDR2 YSYEKL. After removal of 3 bases from V and 2 bases from J, the junction contained 7 bases not matched to a gene. CDR3 nucleotide sequence: TGCGCCAGCAGCCAGAGGACAGGGGTTAAGCAAGAGACCCAGTACTTC. This translates into CASSQRTGVKQETQYF.

The chain carries TRBV6-1 and TRBJ1-4, with D tentatively TRBD1 (6 bases). Germline-derived CDR1 and CDR2 are MNHNS and SASEGT. Trimming stripped 4 bases from V and 0 bases from J, with 18 bases between. The length of the CDR3 is 18 residues. The CDR3 sequence: CASSAPGGRRTTNEKLFF. The DNA of the CDR3 is TGTGCCAGCAGTGCTCCCGGGGGGCGCCGAACAACTAATGAAAAACTGTTTTTT.

The CDR3 nucleotides are TGTGCCAGCAGTTTCAAAAACACTGAAGCTTTCTTT. Translation: CASSFKNTEAFF. The chain recombines TRBV6-5 with TRBJ1-1; unclear D gene. V lost 4 bases and J lost 2, with 5 bases in between. This CDR3 is built from 12 residues. Germline CDR1 reads MNHEY; CDR2 reads SVGAGI.